This T cell receptor (beta chain) was identified in a study of T cells in Graves' hyperthyroidism and ophthalmopathy. This clonotype occurred many times. Its cognate antigen is unknown. A roughly 9.3 ml volume of fresh peripheral blood provided the PBMCs. Regarding the study as a whole: Ophthalmopathy was identified by the model a median about seven months ahead of onset.

Trimming cost V 3 bases and J 8 bases, with 16 bases left between them. The CDR3 extends over 15 amino acids. Amplification of TCR beta CDR3 regions was performed using RNA transcripts as template. TCR CDR3 regions were first amplified by RT-PCR with HTBI primers. TCRdb fed the multiplex PCR reads into MiXCR, producing one record per CDR3 protein. The table lists some 500,000 distinct CDR3 sequences, about 15% of them singletons. This rearrangement joins TRBV12-3 or TRBV12-4 to TRBJ1-4; unclear D gene. Sequences were obtained from blood. The source of this sequence is a woman younger than 30 with Graves' hyperthyroidism. The CDR3 is CASSLVGALGEKLFF. The CDR3 DNA sequence: TGTGCCAGCAGTTTGGTGGGCGCTTTGGGGGAAAAACTGTTTTTT.